This entry describes one TCR beta chain. No cognate antigen has been identified for it. Per-base quality was not reported, and no clone a single base away is much larger than it. This specimen comes from a study of OX40 agonist ivuxolimab in advanced cancers. For the study in its entirety: Ivuxolimab was a fully human IgG2 agonistic monoclonal antibody targeting the costimulatory receptor OX40 (CD134). Intravenous ivuxolimab was administered to patients every 2 weeks at six dose levels: 0.01, 0.1, 0.3, 1.5, 3 and 10 mg/kg. Of the approximately 50 dose-escalation patients, hepatocellular carcinoma was present in about 20, melanoma in approximately 15, renal cell carcinoma in 9 and head and neck cancer in 9. In the dose-escalation cohort, roughly 82% of patients were male, and the mean age was around 65 years with a range of roughly 20 to 85. Prior anti-PD-1, anti-PD-L1 or anti-CTLA-4 therapy was permitted, and 40% to 50% of dose-escalation patients had received checkpoint inhibitors. Partial responses occurred in three dose-escalation patients, of whom one had hepatocellular carcinoma and two had cutaneous melanoma. The purpose of peripheral TCRbeta sequencing was to test whether ivuxolimab changed TCR sequence diversity and led to clonal T-cell expansion. The paper reports the monotherapy dose-escalation portion (N of about 54 patients) of the phase I ivuxolimab trial.

Findings and caveats that apply to the study as a whole: After ivuxolimab, CD8+ T cells had more expanded clones than CD4+ T cells on average. The antigen specificity of the peripheral T cells that underwent clonal expansion was not determined. At doses of 0.1 to 3.0 mg/kg, clonal expansion of both CD4+ and CD8+ T cells in blood was seen between baseline and week 6. Low levels of normalized T-cell clonal expansion were also seen in some patients who did not respond. Partial responders in the 0.1-3.0 mg/kg groups had among the lowest normalized peripheral clonal expansion, especially among CD8+ T cells.

Genomic DNA was isolated from the sorted cells so that the TCRbeta CDR3 region could be sequenced. TCRbeta CDR3 regions were sequenced using the immunoSEQ Assay. The table comes from immuneACCESS by way of TCRdb, which keeps in-frame sequences with V and J called. Part of the clones is missing from these tables; in studies checked, under half for an unresolved V gene and the rest for unknown reasons. Counted in this sample were around 67,000 clones; 70% to 90% of them appeared once. The top ten clones comprise 1.3% of the sample. Patients with autoimmune disease history or receiving systemic immunosuppression were excluded from the trial. Peripheral blood for TCR sequencing was drawn from every dose cohort at baseline, at cycle 4 day 1 and at cycle 7 day 1. Samples came from an open-label, multicenter, first-in-human phase I dose-escalation trial of ivuxolimab. Adults with locally advanced or metastatic melanoma, renal cell carcinoma, hepatocellular carcinoma or head and neck squamous cell carcinoma were enrolled in the trial. Before TCR sequencing, CD4+ T cells and CD8+ T cells were sorted from peripheral blood as separate populations.

CDR1 and CDR2 were assigned from the germline V gene as SNHLY and FYNNEI. V and J are trimmed by 7 bases and 7 bases, and the gene matches miss 17 bases of the junction. Spanning cysteine to phenylalanine, the CDR3 consists of 16 amino acids. Just the 48-base CDR3 DNA is kept, in frame starting at base 1. The sequence is built from TRBV2 and TRBJ2-5; 8 middle bases align to TRBD1. This material consisted of CD4+ or CD8+ T cells sorted from blood, taken in a trial of the OX40 agonist ivuxolimab. This sequence was found in an adult with an advanced solid tumor such as melanoma, head and neck, liver or kidney cancer. The DNA sequence is given as TGTGCCAGCACCGCCCTGTTGACAGGGGCCCGTGGGACCCAGTACTTC. This sequence encodes CASTALLTGARGTQYF.